These 27 T cell receptor beta chains were all obtained from the same sample, sequenced in a study of technical replicates of blood from a handful of donors. TCRdb keeps only in-frame clones here, not all; method: immunoSEQ multiplex PCR. The sample consists of some 85,000 clones, just over 95% of them appearing once. Sequenced material: T cells isolated from PBMCs. The receptors were gathered from a human donor in good health.

This CDR3 reads CASSLNLAGSYEQYF. As DNA, the CDR3 is TGCGCCAGCAGCTTGAACCTAGCGGGATCCTACGAGCAGTACTTC. This chain joins TRBV5-1 and TRBJ2-7, with TRBD2 matching over 9 bases. CDR1 and CDR2 from the germline V gene are SGHRS and YFSETQ. Trimming removed 1 base from V and 1 base from J; junction bases left unmatched: 3. The CDR3 covers 15 residues. The entire variable domain, with the rest obtained from reference TRBV5-1 and TRBJ2-7, is as follows: KAGVTQTPRYLIKTRGQQVTLSCSPISGHRSVSWYQQTPGQGLQFLFEYFSETQRNKGNFPGRFSGRQFSNSRSEMNVSTLELGDSALYLCASSLNLAGSYEQYFGPGTRLTVT.

This rearrangement joins TRBV6-5 to TRBJ1-2; D remains unclear. This CDR3 comprises 14 residues. V was shortened by 6 bases and J by 6 bases, with 17 bases between the two germline ends. Germline V gives CDR1 MNHEY, CDR2 SVGAGI. For the CDR3, the DNA is TGTGCCAGCAGCAAGACATTAGACCTCCATGGCTACACCTTC. Its protein is CASSKTLDLHGYTF.

This clone was found once. This chain uses TRBV5-1 with TRBJ1-5, with 7 bases fitting TRBD1. V lost 4 bases and J lost 1; bases outside the gene matches: 5. CDR1 is SGHRS and CDR2 is YFSETQ in the germline V gene. This CDR3 contains 15 residues. CDR3 DNA: TGCGCCAGCAGCGCCTCGACAGGGAGCAATCAGCCCCAGCATTTT. It yields the protein CASSASTGSNQPQHF. Full variable domain (missing parts from reference TRBV5-1 and TRBJ1-5): KAGVTQTPRYLIKTRGQQVTLSCSPISGHRSVSWYQQTPGQGLQFLFEYFSETQRNKGNFPGRFSGRQFSNSRSEMNVSTLELGDSALYLCASSASTGSNQPQHFGDGTRLSIL.

The chain recombines TRBV9 with TRBJ2-3; the D is unclear. Trimming took off 0 bases at V and 3 bases at J, with 8 bases between the two ends. Looked up from germline, CDR1 is SGDLS and CDR2 is YYNGEE. The CDR3 loop spans 14 amino acids. The CDR3 DNA follows: TGTGCCAGCAGCGTAGTCAGCGTTACAGATACGCAGTATTTT. This translates into CASSVVSVTDTQYF.

This clone was recorded only once. This chain joins TRBV28 and TRBJ2-3, with 9 nucleotides matching TRBD1. Germline lookup yields CDR1 MDHEN and CDR2 SYDVKM. This CDR3 comprises 14 residues. The junction had 3 bases not matched to a gene; V was cut back by 5 bases and J by 3 bases. As DNA, the CDR3 is TGTGCCAGCAGTGGGGACAGGGAAACAGATACGCAGTATTTT. It encodes CASSGDRETDTQYF.

V gene TRBV4-1 combines with J gene TRBJ1-1, with no clear D. V was pared by 0 bases and J by 4 bases, with 9 bases between. There are 14 residues in the CDR3. In germline, CDR1 is MGHRA, CDR2 YSYEKL. The CDR3 DNA follows: TGCGCCAGCAGCCAAGATCCGAGGGTCACTGAAGCTTTCTTT. Translation gives CASSQDPRVTEAFF.

The chain carries TRBV19 and TRBJ1-2; 8 bases are shared with TRBD1. There are 15 residues in the CDR3. The germline gives CDR1 LNHDA, CDR2 SQIVND (reference sequence). V dropped 10 bases and J dropped 0; count of bases not matched to a gene: 10. The CDR3 DNA sequence: TGTGCCATTGGGACCGGGACAGGAGCTAACTATGGCTACACCTTC. This encodes CAIGTGTGANYGYTF.

The genes are TRBV27 and TRBJ1-1; possibly TRBD1 for D (5 bases). The length of the CDR3 is 15 residues. CDR1 MNHEY and CDR2 SMNVEV come from the germline V gene (reference sequence). V lost 6 bases and J lost 0, with 14 bases in between. The CDR3: CASSYTGRVNTEAFF. The CDR3 DNA reads as TGTGCCAGCAGCTATACCGGCAGGGTGAACACTGAAGCTTTCTTT.

V is TRBV6-7 and J is TRBJ1-1; 7 nucleotides line up with TRBD1. TRBV6-7 is identified as an open reading frame with a role that is uncertain. J lost 4 bases, V lost 7 bases, and 9 bases had no gene match. This CDR3 region has 14 residues. The CDR3 region has the DNA TGTGCCAGCACACAGGACAGGAATCGCACTGAAGCTTTCTTT. Its protein product is CASTQDRNRTEAFF.

This chain joins TRBV19 and TRBJ1-1; 9 positions agree with TRBD1. The V gene's germline CDR1 is LNHDA and CDR2 SQIVND (reference sequence). The CDR3 is 16 amino acids. V shed 5 bases and J 2 bases; nucleotides not matched to a gene: 9. The CDR3 protein is CASSPRQGEINTEAFF. The CDR3 coding sequence is TGTGCCAGTAGTCCCCGACAGGGGGAAATTAACACTGAAGCTTTCTTT.

V and J are TRBV2 and TRBJ2-2; tentative D call: TRBD2 (5 bases). This CDR3 has 17 amino acids. Trimming removed 4 bases from V and 1 base from J, with 16 bases in between. Germline CDR1 is SNHLY and CDR2 is FYNNEI. The CDR3: CASSALGITLNTGELFF. As DNA, the CDR3 is TGTGCCAGCAGTGCCCTCGGGATTACACTGAACACCGGGGAGCTGTTTTTT. The variable domain in full, with the rest retrieved from reference TRBV2 and TRBJ2-2, is EPEVTQTPSHQVTQMGQEVILRCVPISNHLYFYWYRQILGQKVEFLVSFYNNEISEKSEIFDDQFSVERPDGSNFTLKIRSTKLEDSAMYFCASSALGITLNTGELFFGEGSRLTVL.

This chain connects TRBV4-2 to TRBJ1-4; 10 positions agree with TRBD1. Germline V gives CDR1 LGHNA, CDR2 YNFKEQ. Unmatched junction bases numbered 4, after V lost 2 bases and J lost 1 base. The CDR3 sequence is 17 residues long. The CDR3 DNA follows: TGTGCCAGCAGCCAAACCGACAGGGGGCTAACTAATGAAAAACTGTTTTTT. Translated, it gives CASSQTDRGLTNEKLFF.

The chain uses TRBV29-1 and TRBJ1-2; D is unresolved. The CDR3 is 11 residues long. Looked up from germline, CDR1 is SQVTM and CDR2 is ANQGSEA. Between the trimmed V and J ends, which lost 7 bases and 1 base, there was a span of 7 bases. CDR3 bases: TGCAGCGGGGCGTTTAACTATGGCTACACCTTC. Its protein is CSGAFNYGYTF.

The genes are TRBV7-8 and TRBJ2-7, with TRBD2 identical over 10 bases. Germline CDR1 reads SGHVS; CDR2 reads FQNEAQ. This CDR3 is 15 amino acids long. V was clipped by 1 base and J by 6 bases; unmatched bases: 6. The CDR3 loop is CASSLVSGRAIEQYF. DNA for the CDR3: TGTGCCAGCAGCTTAGTGAGCGGGAGGGCCATCGAGCAGTACTTC.

V and J are TRBV5-6 and TRBJ2-7, with TRBD1 identical over 9 bases. CDR3 length equals 15 residues. V trimming: 4 bases; J trimming: 3 bases; junction bases outside the gene matches: 8. Per germline, CDR1 SGHDT and CDR2 YYEEEE. CDR3 coding DNA: TGTGCCAGCAGCATTACCGGGACAGGGTACTACGAGCAGTACTTC. It encodes CASSITGTGYYEQYF.

As DNA, the CDR3 is TGTGCCAGCAGCGTAGTCGTCACAGATACGCAGTATTTT. It translates to CASSVVVTDTQYF. This chain connects TRBV9 to TRBJ2-3; no clear D. The length of the CDR3 is 13 residues. Germline CDR1 SGDLS, CDR2 YYNGEE. Trimming shortened V by 0 bases and J by 2 bases, and 4 bases separated the two germline ends.

This clone was seen just once. The chain has TRBV11-3 and TRBJ1-2, with TRBD1 matching 10 bases. The CDR3 covers 14 residues. The germline V gene encodes CDR1 SGHNT and CDR2 YENEEA. Trimming removed 3 bases from V and 8 bases from J; junction bases left unmatched: 6. As DNA, the CDR3 is TGTGCCAGCAGCTTTGGGACAGGGGTTAGGGGCTACACCTTC. It yields the protein CASSFGTGVRGYTF.

This rearrangement joins TRBV29-1 to TRBJ2-3; 7 nucleotides match TRBD2. V lost 7 bases, J lost 14 bases, and 9 bases stayed unmatched. In germline, CDR1 is SQVTM, CDR2 ANQGSEA. CDR3 length equals 10 residues. The CDR3 sequence: CSAAGEGLYF. CDR3 in DNA: TGCAGCGCCGCGGGGGAGGGTTTGTATTTT.

This rearrangement joins TRBV11-2 to TRBJ2-7; D not certain. This CDR3 comprises 13 residues. Germline CDR1 and CDR2: SGHAT and FQNNGV. The V end was cut by 5 bases, the J end by 6 bases, with 14 bases between. The CDR3 bases are TGTGCCAGCAGCCAAGCGTCCCTCAGCGAGCAGTACTTC. Translating it yields CASSQASLSEQYF.

The V gene is TRBV4-3, the J gene TRBJ1-2; D not certain. The CDR3 has 13 residues. The V gene's germline CDR1 is LGHNA and CDR2 YSLEER. V lost 0 bases and J lost 7, with 9 bases in between. The CDR3 spells CASSQDHAGGYTF. The CDR3 DNA is TGCGCCAGCAGCCAAGATCACGCGGGTGGCTACACCTTC.

The chain has TRBV2 and TRBJ1-1, with 7 bases matching TRBD1. V was pared by 2 bases and J by 4 bases, with 4 bases of the junction left unmatched. The CDR3 covers 14 residues. Germline lookup yields CDR1 SNHLY and CDR2 FYNNEI. The CDR3 DNA sequence: TGTGCCAGCAGTGAACAGGGGGTGGTCACTGAAGCTTTCTTT. It translates to CASSEQGVVTEAFF.

The chain is built from TRBV13 and TRBJ2-5; 11 nucleotides match TRBD2. From germline, CDR1 is PRHDT and CDR2 FYEKMQ (reference sequence). The CDR3 has 15 amino acids. The J segment lost 5 bases and the V segment lost 5 bases, leaving 7 bases of the junction unmatched. CDR3 bases: TGTGCCAGCAGCCCTAGCGGGGGGAAGGGCGAGACCCAGTACTTC. It encodes CASSPSGGKGETQYF. Full variable domain (outside the CDR3, taken from reference TRBV13 and TRBJ2-5): AAGVIQSPRHLIKEKRETATLKCYPIPRHDTVYWYQQGPGQDPQFLISFYEKMQSDKGSIPDRFSAQQFSDYHSELNMSSLELGDSALYFCASSPSGGKGETQYFGPGTRLLVL.

The table lists this clone with a few counts. The chain carries TRBV9 and TRBJ1-1; D remains unclear. V was trimmed by 4 bases and J by 0 bases, leaving 10 bases between them. CDR3 length: 14 amino acids. The germline V gene has CDR1 SGDLS and CDR2 YYNGEE. The CDR3 reads CASSPSRMNTEAFF. CDR3 sequence (DNA): TGTGCCAGCAGCCCATCCAGAATGAACACTGAAGCTTTCTTT.

This chain links TRBV2 with TRBJ1-3; a possible D gene is TRBD1 (5 bases). Per the germline V gene, CDR1 is SNHLY and CDR2 is FYNNEI. This CDR3 region has 17 residues. V shed 6 bases and J shed 2 bases, with 20 bases lying between them. The CDR3, as DNA: TGTGCCAGCAGGATAACCCTCCGGGGGGTCCCTGGAAACACCATATATTTT. This sequence encodes CASRITLRGVPGNTIYF.

V usage is TRBV5-8 and J usage is TRBJ2-7; TRBD2 aligns across 14 bases. The CDR3 runs to 13 residues. Germline CDR1 and CDR2: SGHTS and YDEGEE. The CDR3 loop reads CASSFRLAGGPRV. The CDR3 bases are TGTGCCAGCAGCTTTCGACTAGCGGGAGGGCCAAGGGTC.

This chain links TRBV5-1 with TRBJ2-3; possibly TRBD2 for D (5 bases). This CDR3 is 15 amino acids long. V was shortened by 6 bases and J by 4 bases, with 18 bases between the two germline ends. Germline V gives CDR1 SGHRS, CDR2 YFSETQ. CDR3 protein: CASIRDPRGSDTQYF. In nucleotides, the CDR3 is TGCGCCAGCATAAGAGACCCCAGAGGGTCAGATACGCAGTATTTT.

The chain couples TRBV6-5 to TRBJ2-2, with 8 bases fitting TRBD1. After removal of 4 bases from V and 6 bases from J, the junction contained 4 bases not matched to a gene. The germline V gene encodes CDR1 MNHEY and CDR2 SVGAGI. The CDR3 totals 14 residues. CDR3 sequence reads: CASSLQGDAGELFF. In nucleotides, the CDR3 is TGTGCCAGCAGTTTACAGGGGGATGCCGGGGAGCTGTTTTTT.